The 18 T cell receptor beta chains below come from one sample, sequenced in a study of T cells after yellow fever vaccination. Using its own MiXCR run on the 5' RACE reads, TCRdb lists one record per CDR3 protein. Of 250,000 or so distinct CDR3 sequences listed, 3.6% are singletons. Sequenced material: PBMCs, taken 15 days after the yellow fever booster vaccination. All receptors come from a man between 18 and 29 years old who received the YFV17D yellow fever vaccine.

This clonotype has ten or more counts. The chain combines TRBV12-3 or TRBV12-4 with TRBJ1-2; possibly TRBD1 for D (5 bases). The V end was cut by 3 bases, the J end by 0 bases, with 14 bases between. The CDR3 loop spans 16 amino acids. CDR3 nucleotides: TGTGCCAGCAGTTTCTCCCGGGGGACTGCTAACTATGGCTACACCTTC. This translates into CASSFSRGTANYGYTF.

This clonotype was seen repeatedly, ten times or more. This chain joins TRBV24-1 and TRBJ2-3; 9 nucleotides agree with TRBD2. Per the germline V gene, CDR1 is KGHDR and CDR2 is SFDVKD. The V segment lost 11 bases and the J segment 5 bases; nucleotides outside the gene matches: 13. The length of the CDR3 is 15 residues. The CDR3 is CAIAGAGGPGDTQYF. The CDR3 DNA follows: TGTGCCATCGCTGGGGCGGGGGGGCCTGGAGATACGCAGTATTTT.

The sample holds many counts of this clonotype. This chain connects TRBV20-1 to TRBJ2-1, with D possibly called TRBD1 or TRBD2 (5 bases each). This CDR3 spans 15 amino acids. Germline V gene lookup returns CDR1 DFQATT and CDR2 SNEGSKA (reference sequence). The V gene lost 0 bases and the J gene lost 5 bases, with 14 bases spanning the gap. CDR3 sequence (DNA): TGCAGTGCTAGAGATCGGCGCAGAGGGGACAATGAGCAGTTCTTC. Translating gives CSARDRRRGDNEQFF.

This clonotype was recorded at least ten times. This chain joins TRBV9 and TRBJ2-1; the D call may be TRBD1 or TRBD2 (5 bases each). This CDR3 is 15 amino acids long. Trimming removed 3 bases from V and 3 bases from J, with 13 bases in between. Germline CDR1 SGDLS, CDR2 YYNGEE. In nucleotides, the CDR3 is TGTGCCAGCAGCGCCCCTCCGGGGCTCTACAATGAGCAGTTCTTC. Residues: CASSAPPGLYNEQFF.

This clonotype was found many times. V and J are TRBV9 and TRBJ1-2, with a tentative D call TRBD1 (5 bases). Germline V gene data show CDR1 as SGDLS and CDR2 as YYNGEE. Between the trimmed V and J ends, which lost 0 bases and 3 bases, there was a span of 12 bases. The CDR3 extends over 15 amino acids. Here the CDR3 reads CASSVDRGSDYGYTF. In DNA, the CDR3 is TGTGCCAGCAGCGTAGATCGGGGGTCGGACTATGGCTACACCTTC. Full variable domain (remainder filled in from reference TRBV9 and TRBJ1-2): DSGVTQTPKHLITATGQRVTLRCSPRSGDLSVYWYQQSLDQGLQFLIQYYNGEERAKGNILERFSAQQFPDLHSELNLSSLELGDSALYFCASSVDRGSDYGYTFGSGTRLTVV.

This clonotype showed up many times. The chain combines TRBV5-5 with TRBJ2-5; TRBD2 aligns across 14 bases. CDR3 length equals 15 residues. The trim removed 6 bases at V and 3 bases at J, leaving 4 bases unmatched. From germline, CDR1 is SGHKS and CDR2 YYEKEE (reference sequence). The CDR3: CASTLTSGGEETQYF. The DNA of the CDR3 is TGTGCCAGCACCCTGACTAGCGGGGGGGAAGAGACCCAGTACTTC.

This clonotype was found many times. The chain is built from TRBV15 and TRBJ2-1; possibly TRBD1 for D (5 bases). CDR1 is LNHNV, CDR2 YYDKDF, per germline (reference sequence). The V and J ends lost 0 bases and 8 bases respectively, with 17 bases between them. This CDR3 has 16 residues. CDR3 protein: CATSRDPRVGRDEQFF. DNA of the CDR3: TGTGCCACCAGCAGAGATCCCAGGGTTGGTAGGGATGAGCAGTTCTTC.

The rearrangement uses TRBV19 and TRBJ2-3, with D tentatively TRBD2 (6 bases). This CDR3 is built from 15 residues. Germline CDR1 reads LNHDA; CDR2 reads SQIVND (reference sequence). V gave up 5 bases and J gave up 5 bases, with 17 bases separating them. The CDR3 nucleotides read TGTGCCAGTAGTCGGATTACCCGCGGGGAAGATACGCAGTATTTT. This sequence encodes CASSRITRGEDTQYF.

There are many counts of this clonotype. The V and J genes are TRBV5-1 and TRBJ2-2; no clear D gene. The CDR3 has 16 amino acids. V was cut by 1 base and J by 6 bases, with 16 bases left in between. The germline V gene has CDR1 SGHRS and CDR2 YFSETQ. In DNA form, the CDR3 reads TGCGCCAGCAGCTTGAGCCTGCCGGAGTCTGCCGGGGAGCTGTTTTTT. Translated: CASSLSLPESAGELFF.

This clonotype was observed at least ten times. The rearrangement uses TRBV5-5 and TRBJ2-7, with TRBD1 identical over 8 bases. Unmatched junction bases numbered 14, after V lost 6 bases and J lost 6 bases. The CDR3 loop spans 15 amino acids. Germline values: CDR1 SGHKS, CDR2 YYEKEE (reference sequence). The CDR3 nucleotides are TGTGCCAGCACCCTGACAGGGGAGTCTTCCACCGAGCAGTACTTC. Protein: CASTLTGESSTEQYF.

This clonotype was detected ten times or more. The chain links TRBV5-1 to TRBJ2-3, with D perhaps matching TRBD1 (6 bases). Trimming removed 4 bases at V and 1 base at J, with 19 bases between. The CDR3 is 17 amino acids. Germline V gene lookup returns CDR1 SGHRS and CDR2 YFSETQ. The DNA of the CDR3 is TGCGCCAGCAGCCCCGAGACAGGACAAGGCGGCACAGATACGCAGTATTTT. It codes for CASSPETGQGGTDTQYF.

This clonotype was seen only a few times. This chain connects TRBV6-1 to TRBJ1-6; D is undetermined. The CDR3 length is 15 residues. With 1 base removed from V and 2 bases from J, the gap between germline ends came to 6 bases. From germline, CDR1 is MNHNS and CDR2 SASEGT. CDR3 nucleotide sequence: TGTGCCAGCAGTGAAGAGGGCCCCTATAATTCACCCCTCCACTTT. Its protein is CASSEEGPYNSPLHF.

Ten or more counts support this clonotype. V and J are TRBV4-3 and TRBJ2-3, with TRBD2 matching over 9 bases. The CDR3 has 15 amino acids. Germline-derived CDR1 and CDR2 are LGHNA and YSLEER. V lost 4 bases and J lost 2; bases outside the gene matches: 4. CDR3 amino acids: CASSRGLAITDTQYF. CDR3 DNA: TGCGCCAGCAGCCGAGGACTAGCGATCACAGATACGCAGTATTTT.

This clonotype was picked up a small number of times. V usage is TRBV25-1 and J usage is TRBJ2-7; 11 bases line up with TRBD1. This CDR3 spans 15 amino acids. Germline lookup yields CDR1 MGHDK and CDR2 SYGVNS. V shed 3 bases and J 6 bases; nucleotides not matched to a gene: 7. CDR3 sequence (DNA): TGTGCCAGCAGTGACCCGGGACAGGGGGGCCGCGAGCAGTACTTC. As protein: CASSDPGQGGREQYF.

This clonotype was found many times. The J gene is TRBJ2-3, the V gene TRBV5-1; 13 nucleotides align to TRBD2. Germline V gene lookup returns CDR1 SGHRS and CDR2 YFSETQ. V was pared by 4 bases and J by 6 bases, with 8 bases of the junction left unmatched. The length of the CDR3 is 16 residues. The CDR3 spells CASSLGLAGPRDTQYF. The CDR3 DNA follows: TGCGCCAGCAGCCTGGGACTAGCGGGGCCCAGGGATACGCAGTATTTT.

This clonotype was seen repeatedly, ten times or more. The chain recombines TRBV5-1 with TRBJ1-5; D uncertain. CDR1 SGHRS and CDR2 YFSETQ come from the germline V gene. This CDR3 spans 14 amino acids. Trimming cost V 2 bases and J 2 bases, with 8 bases left between them. DNA of the CDR3: TGCGCCAGCAGCTTTTTGGGTGGCAATCAGCCCCAGCATTTT. Its translation is CASSFLGGNQPQHF.

This clonotype was counted at least ten times. This sequence joins TRBV29-1 and TRBJ2-1, with D uncertain. CDR3 size: 13 residues. Germline lookup yields CDR1 SQVTM and CDR2 ANQGSEA. V was shortened by 5 bases and J by 6 bases, with 14 bases between the two germline ends. The CDR3 is CSVTRAGINEQFF. DNA of the CDR3: TGCAGCGTTACCCGGGCCGGTATCAATGAGCAGTTCTTC.

This clonotype came up many times. The chain has TRBV2 and TRBJ2-7; D is unclear. CDR1 and CDR2 (germline): SNHLY, FYNNEI. V was clipped by 2 bases and J by 0 bases, with 8 bases between them. The CDR3 runs to 14 residues. DNA of the CDR3: TGTGCCAGCAGTGAAAGTAGGGACTCCTACGAGCAGTACGTC. Its protein is CASSESRDSYEQYV.